Below are 10 T cell receptor beta chains sequenced from a single sample in a study of blood T cell repertoires in COVID-19 (dated by TCRdb to about 2020). Library construction relied on the immunoSEQ multiplex PCR assay. As stored in TCRdb, this immuneACCESS dataset retains in-frame rearrangements with V and J assigned. A fraction of the clones does not appear; measured against another copy, unresolved V genes explain less than half of the discrepancy, and the remainder lacks a known reason. The sample records about 94,000 clones, 65% to 85% of which are singletons. Around 6.5% of the sample lies in the top ten. The sample consisted of peripheral blood. The source is a man aged 60-69 years with acute or convalescent COVID-19.

This chain connects TRBV5-4 to TRBJ2-7; the match to TRBD1 covers 7 bases. The CDR3 totals 14 residues. Germline V CDR1 and CDR2: SGHNT, YYREEE (reference sequence). V gave up 2 bases and J gave up 6 bases; unmatched junction bases: 8. CDR3 protein: CASSFLGGPSEQYF. Written as DNA, the CDR3 is TGTGCCAGCAGCTTTTTAGGGGGCCCTAGCGAGCAGTACTTC. Full variable domain (missing parts from reference TRBV5-4 and TRBJ2-7): ETGVTQSPTHLIKTRGQQVTLRCSSQSGHNTVSWYQQALGQGPQFIFQYYREEENGRGNFPPRFSGLQFPNYSSELNVNALELDDSALYLCASSFLGGPSEQYFGPGTRLTVT.

The V gene is TRBV18, the J gene TRBJ2-5; D perhaps matches TRBD1 (8 bases). The CDR3 consists of 16 residues. Germline lookup yields CDR1 KGHSH and CDR2 LQKENI. V was cut by 4 bases and J by 0 bases, with 15 bases left in between. The CDR3 here is CASSLGQGGNQETQYF. CDR3 DNA sequence: TGTGCCAGCTCACTCGGACAGGGAGGGAACCAAGAGACCCAGTACTTC.

The genes are TRBV30 and TRBJ1-1; 9 bases are a match to TRBD1. Germline V gene sequence: CDR1 GTSNPN, CDR2 SVGIG (reference sequence). With 3 bases clipped from V and 1 base from J, the junction kept 3 bases outside the gene matches. This CDR3 region has 14 residues. The CDR3 sequence is CAWRGTGQNTEAFF. The DNA for the CDR3 is TGTGCCTGGAGAGGGACAGGGCAGAACACTGAAGCTTTCTTT.

V gene TRBV18 combines with J gene TRBJ1-5; TRBD1 aligns across 10 bases. The CDR3 covers 17 residues. Unmatched junction bases numbered 17, after V lost 6 bases and J lost 9 bases. In germline, CDR1 is KGHSH, CDR2 LQKENI. The CDR3 loop reads CASSERTGGPGVTPQHF. In DNA, the CDR3 is TGTGCCAGCTCCGAGAGGACAGGGGGGCCCGGGGTGACGCCCCAGCATTTT. Filled out from reference TRBV18 and TRBJ1-5, the complete variable domain reads NAGVMQNPRHLVRRRGQEARLRCSPMKGHSHVYWYRQLPEEGLKFMVYLQKENIIDESGMPKERFSAEFPKEGPSILRIQQVVRGDSAAYFCASSERTGGPGVTPQHFGDGTRLSIL.

CDR3 bases: TGTGCCTGGAGTGCCTACACTGAAGCTTTCTTT. Residues: CAWSAYTEAFF. V is TRBV30 and J is TRBJ1-1; D is unclear. The V gene's germline CDR1 is GTSNPN and CDR2 SVGIG (reference sequence). Trimming cost V 1 base and J 3 bases, with 3 bases left between them. The CDR3 runs to 11 residues.

The chain uses TRBV6-4 and TRBJ1-5; 12 nucleotides agree with TRBD1. The CDR3 runs to 17 residues. Unmatched junction bases numbered 11, after V lost 8 bases and J lost 3 bases. Germline CDR1 reads MRHNA; CDR2 reads SNTAGT. CDR3 loop: CASCSGTGGEDNQPQHF. CDR3 nucleotide sequence: TGTGCCAGCTGCTCCGGGACAGGGGGCGAGGACAATCAGCCCCAGCATTTT.

CDR3 protein: CASGTRNTGELFF. In DNA form, the CDR3 reads TGTGCCAGCGGGACAAGGAACACCGGGGAGCTGTTTTTT. The V gene is TRBV19, the J gene TRBJ2-2; perhaps TRBD1 as D (6 bases). Germline V lookup: CDR1 LNHDA, CDR2 SQIVND (reference sequence). The CDR3 runs 13 residues. Trimming took 9 bases from V and 1 from J, leaving 9 bases between them.

The CDR3 DNA follows: TGTGCCAGCAGCTTAGTCGGTGGATGGCGGGGTGAGCAGTTCTTC. Protein: CASSLVGGWRGEQFF. The chain links TRBV7-2 to TRBJ2-1, with D maybe TRBD2 (6 bases). Per germline, CDR1 SGHTA and CDR2 FQGNSA. This CDR3 has 15 amino acids. V was clipped by 1 base and J by 9 bases, with 16 bases between them.

The CDR3 spells CAWSRDYEQYF. The CDR3 DNA sequence: TGTGCCTGGAGTCGAGACTACGAGCAGTACTTC. The V call is TRBV30, the J call TRBJ2-7; D ambiguous. V lost 2 bases and J lost 3, with 5 bases in between. Looked up from germline, CDR1 is GTSNPN and CDR2 is SVGIG (reference sequence). This CDR3 has 11 residues.

This clone has only one observation. The genes are TRBV11-2 and TRBJ1-1; TRBD1 is a possible D gene (6 bases). Between the trimmed V and J ends, which lost 6 bases and 4 bases, there was a span of 18 bases. Germline assignment: CDR1 SGHAT and CDR2 FQNNGV. This CDR3 spans 15 amino acids. The CDR3 reads CASRTSGAVSTEAFF. The DNA of the CDR3 is TGTGCCAGCAGAACGTCAGGGGCCGTGTCCACTGAAGCTTTCTTT.